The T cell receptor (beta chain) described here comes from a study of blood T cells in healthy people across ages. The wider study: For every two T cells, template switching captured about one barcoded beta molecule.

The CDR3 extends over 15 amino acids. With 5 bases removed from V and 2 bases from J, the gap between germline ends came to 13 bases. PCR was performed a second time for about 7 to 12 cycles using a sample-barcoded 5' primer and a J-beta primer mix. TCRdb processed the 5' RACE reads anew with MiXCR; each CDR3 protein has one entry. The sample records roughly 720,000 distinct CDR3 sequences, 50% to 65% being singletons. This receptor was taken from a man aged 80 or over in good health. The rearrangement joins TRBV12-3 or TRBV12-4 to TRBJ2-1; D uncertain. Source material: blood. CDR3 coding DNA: TGTGCCAGCAGTCCCGGCTCCGTAACCTACAATGAGCAGTTCTTC. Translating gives CASSPGSVTYNEQFF.